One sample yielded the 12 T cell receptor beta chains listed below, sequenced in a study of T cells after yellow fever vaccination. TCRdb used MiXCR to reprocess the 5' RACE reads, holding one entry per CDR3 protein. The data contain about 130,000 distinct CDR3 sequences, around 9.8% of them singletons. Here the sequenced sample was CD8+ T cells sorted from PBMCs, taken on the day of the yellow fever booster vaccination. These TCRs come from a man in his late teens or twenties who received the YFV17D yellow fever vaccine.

CDR3 amino acids: CASSPTGYSPLHF. For the CDR3, the DNA is TGTGCCAGCAGTCCTACAGGGTACTCACCCCTCCACTTT. The chain is built from TRBV6-5 and TRBJ1-6, with a weak D call TRBD1 (6 bases). The V gene lost 5 bases and the J gene lost 10 bases, with 12 bases spanning the gap. The CDR3 consists of 13 residues. Germline CDR1 MNHEY, CDR2 SVGAGI.

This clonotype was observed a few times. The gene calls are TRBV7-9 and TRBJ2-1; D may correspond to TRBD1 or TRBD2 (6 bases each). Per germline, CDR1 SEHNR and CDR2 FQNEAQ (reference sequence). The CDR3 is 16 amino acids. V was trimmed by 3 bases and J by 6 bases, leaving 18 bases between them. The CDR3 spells CASSLSSGALGNEQFF. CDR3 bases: TGTGCCAGCAGCTTGTCGTCGGGGGCTTTAGGCAATGAGCAGTTCTTC.

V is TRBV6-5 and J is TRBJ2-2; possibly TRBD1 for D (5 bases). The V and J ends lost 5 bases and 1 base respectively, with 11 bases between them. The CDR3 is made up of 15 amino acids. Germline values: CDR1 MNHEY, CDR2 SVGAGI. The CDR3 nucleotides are TGTGCCAGCAGTCCCGGACACAAGAACACCGGGGAGCTGTTTTTT. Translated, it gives CASSPGHKNTGELFF.

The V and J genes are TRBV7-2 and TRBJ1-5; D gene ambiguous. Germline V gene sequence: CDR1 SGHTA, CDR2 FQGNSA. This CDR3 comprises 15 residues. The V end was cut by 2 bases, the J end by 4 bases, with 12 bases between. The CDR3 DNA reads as TGTGCCAGCAGCTTATTAGGCAGCCCTAATCAGCCCCAGCATTTT. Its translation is CASSLLGSPNQPQHF.

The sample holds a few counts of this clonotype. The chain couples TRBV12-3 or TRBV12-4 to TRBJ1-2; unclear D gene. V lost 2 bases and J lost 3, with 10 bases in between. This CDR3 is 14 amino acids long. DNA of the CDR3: TGTGCCAGCAGTTTATCCGGCGGGTACTATGGCTACACCTTC. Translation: CASSLSGGYYGYTF.

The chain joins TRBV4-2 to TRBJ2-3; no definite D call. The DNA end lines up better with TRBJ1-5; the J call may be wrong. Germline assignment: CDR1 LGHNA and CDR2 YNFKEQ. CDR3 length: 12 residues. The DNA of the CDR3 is TGTGCCAGCAGCCAAGATACAGATACGCAGCATTTT. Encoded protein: CASSQDTDTQHF.

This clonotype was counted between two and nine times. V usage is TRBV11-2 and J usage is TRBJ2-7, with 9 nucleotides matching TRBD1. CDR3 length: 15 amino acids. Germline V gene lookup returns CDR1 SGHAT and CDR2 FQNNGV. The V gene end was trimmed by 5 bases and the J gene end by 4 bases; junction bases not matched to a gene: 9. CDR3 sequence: CASSTSDRGLYEQYF. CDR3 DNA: TGTGCCAGCAGCACCTCGGACAGGGGCCTTTACGAGCAGTACTTC.

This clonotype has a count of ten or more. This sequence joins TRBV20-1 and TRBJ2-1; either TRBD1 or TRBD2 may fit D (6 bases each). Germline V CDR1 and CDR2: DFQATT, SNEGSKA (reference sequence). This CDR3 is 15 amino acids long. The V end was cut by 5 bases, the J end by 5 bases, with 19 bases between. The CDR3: CSAPEVGGDDNEQFF. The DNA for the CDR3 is TGCAGTGCTCCCGAAGTGGGGGGCGACGACAATGAGCAGTTCTTC.

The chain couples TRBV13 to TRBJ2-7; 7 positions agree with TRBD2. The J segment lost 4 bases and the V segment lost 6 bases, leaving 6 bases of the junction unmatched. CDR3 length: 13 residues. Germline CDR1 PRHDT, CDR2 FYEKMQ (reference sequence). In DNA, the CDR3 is TGTGCCAGCAGTAGCCGGGGGGATTACGAGCAGTACGTC. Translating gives CASSSRGDYEQYV.

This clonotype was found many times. CDR3 coding DNA: TGCGCCAGCAGTCGACAGGGAGGGTACAATGAGCAGTTCTTC. It specifies CASSRQGGYNEQFF. V usage is TRBV4-1 and J usage is TRBJ2-1; D tentatively reads TRBD1 or TRBD2 (7 bases each). V shed 6 bases and J shed 4 bases, with 13 bases lying between them. Germline V gives CDR1 MGHRA, CDR2 YSYEKL. This CDR3 is built from 14 residues.

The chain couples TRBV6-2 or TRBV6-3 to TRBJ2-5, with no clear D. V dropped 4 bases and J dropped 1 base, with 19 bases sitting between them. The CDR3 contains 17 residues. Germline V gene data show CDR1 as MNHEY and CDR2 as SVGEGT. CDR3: CASSSNVQKWAQETQYF. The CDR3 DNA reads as TGTGCCAGCAGTTCGAACGTACAGAAGTGGGCCCAAGAGACCCAGTACTTC.

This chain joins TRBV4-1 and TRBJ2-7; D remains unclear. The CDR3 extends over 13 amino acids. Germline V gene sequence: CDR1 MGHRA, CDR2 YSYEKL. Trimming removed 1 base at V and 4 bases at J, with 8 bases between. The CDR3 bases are TGCGCCAGCAGCCAAGCCGTCGGGTACGAGCAGTACTTC. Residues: CASSQAVGYEQYF.